One sample yielded the 5 T cell receptor beta chains listed below, sequenced in a study of OX40 agonist ivuxolimab in advanced cancers. The assay was immunoSEQ multiplex PCR, and TCRdb's table has in-frame clones only and misses some. Of some 16,000 clones listed, approximately 80% are singletons. The sequences come from CD4+ or CD8+ T cells sorted from blood, collected in a trial of the OX40 agonist ivuxolimab. These receptors all come from an adult with an advanced solid tumor such as melanoma, head and neck, liver or kidney cancer.

The V gene is TRBV27, the J gene TRBJ1-3; TRBD1 might be the D (5 bases). V was clipped by 0 bases and J by 3 bases, with 18 bases between them. CDR3 length: 18 residues. CDR1 and CDR2 (germline): MNHEY, SMNVEV (reference sequence). The CDR3 loop is CASSLSPPMGVFGNTIYF. The CDR3 nucleotides read TGTGCCAGCAGTTTATCGCCGCCAATGGGGGTTTTTGGAAACACCATATATTTT.

This sequence joins TRBV6-5 and TRBJ2-2; D is perhaps TRBD1 (6 bases). Germline CDR1 and CDR2: MNHEY and SVGAGI. The CDR3 contains 13 residues. V was pared by 4 bases and J by 4 bases, with 7 bases between. As DNA, the CDR3 is TGTGCCAGCAGTTGGGACACCACCGGGGAGCTGTTTTTT. Translating it yields CASSWDTTGELFF.

The V gene is TRBV6-5, the J gene TRBJ2-7; no clear D gene. The germline V and J ends were trimmed by 7 bases and 0 bases, with 10 bases remaining between them. Per the germline V gene, CDR1 is MNHEY and CDR2 is SVGAGI. The CDR3 contains 13 residues. Here the CDR3 DNA reads TGTGCCAGCACCAGGACGGCCTCCTACGAGCAGTACTTC. This gives the protein CASTRTASYEQYF.

The V gene is TRBV7-9, the J gene TRBJ1-1; D unresolved. Germline V lookup: CDR1 SEHNR, CDR2 FQNEAQ (reference sequence). Trimming removed 4 bases from V and 7 bases from J, with 10 bases in between. CDR3 size: 12 residues. The chain's CDR3 is CASSSPFGEAFF. In DNA, the CDR3 is TGTGCCAGCAGCTCCCCGTTTGGTGAAGCTTTCTTT. The complete variable domain, with remaining parts taken from reference TRBV7-9 and TRBJ1-1, reads DTGVSQNPRHKITKRGQNVTFRCDPISEHNRLYWYRQTLGQGPEFLTYFQNEAQLEKSRLLSDRFSAERPKGSFSTLEIQRTEQGDSAMYLCASSSPFGEAFFGQGTRLTVV.

The V call is TRBV5-4, the J call TRBJ1-1; D might be TRBD1 (6 bases). Trimming removed 1 base from V and 2 bases from J, with 15 bases in between. The CDR3 sequence is 16 residues long. CDR1 and CDR2 from the germline V gene are SGHNT and YYREEE (reference sequence). This CDR3 reads CASSLHPRGVNTEAFF. In DNA, the CDR3 is TGTGCCAGCAGCTTGCACCCGAGGGGGGTTAACACTGAAGCTTTCTTT.